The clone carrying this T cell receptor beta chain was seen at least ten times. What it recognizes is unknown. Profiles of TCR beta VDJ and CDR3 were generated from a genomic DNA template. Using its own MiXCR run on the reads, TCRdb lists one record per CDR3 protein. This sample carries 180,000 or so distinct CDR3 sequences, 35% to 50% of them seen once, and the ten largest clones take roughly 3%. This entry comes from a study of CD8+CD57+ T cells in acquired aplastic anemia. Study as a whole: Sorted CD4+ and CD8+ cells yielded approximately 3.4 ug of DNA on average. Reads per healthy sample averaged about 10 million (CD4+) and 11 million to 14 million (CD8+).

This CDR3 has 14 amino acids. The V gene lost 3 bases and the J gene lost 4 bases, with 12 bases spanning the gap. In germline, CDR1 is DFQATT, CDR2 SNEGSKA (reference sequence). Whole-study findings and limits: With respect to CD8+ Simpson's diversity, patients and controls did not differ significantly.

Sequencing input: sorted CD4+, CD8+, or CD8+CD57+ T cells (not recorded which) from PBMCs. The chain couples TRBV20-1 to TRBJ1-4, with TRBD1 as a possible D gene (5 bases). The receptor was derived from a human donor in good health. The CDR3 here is CSASRGSLNEKLFF. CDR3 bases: TGCAGTGCTAGTCGGGGCAGCCTTAATGAAAAACTGTTTTTT.